The sequence of this TCR beta chain was determined in a study of blood T cells in healthy people across ages. Study-wide results and limits: Observed TCR beta diversity per million T cells went down as age went up. This fall followed a roughly linear course with age. It was not known whether donors were CMV positive (a possible confounder of expanded clonotype changes).

V dropped 3 bases and J dropped 6 bases, with 19 bases sitting between them. This CDR3 is built from 16 residues. The V gene's germline CDR1 is SGHTA and CDR2 FQGNSA. This clonotype was found once. What it recognizes is unknown. Alongside a J-beta primer mix, a sample-barcoded 5' primer served in a second PCR lasting about 7 to 12 cycles. A tag from a template-switch adaptor with 12 random nucleotides marked each cDNA molecule. One entry per CDR3 protein, called by TCRdb with MiXCR from the 5' RACE reads. The sample lists roughly 1,300,000 distinct CDR3 sequences, roughly 59% occurring once. Sequenced sample: blood. The J gene is TRBJ2-3, the V gene TRBV7-2; a weak D match, TRBD1 (7 bases). The TCR sequence derives from a man aged 18 to 29 in good health. The CDR3 loop reads CASSFQGGRRLDTQYF. The CDR3 region has the DNA TGTGCCAGCAGCTTCCAGGGGGGCCGGCGCCTTGATACGCAGTATTTT.